Shown below are 12 T cell receptor beta chains from a single sample sequenced in a study of cytomegalovirus exposure and HLA in healthy donors. PCR amplification relied on 60 Vbeta primers (plus 13 Jbeta primers). Repertoires were generated with immunoSEQ multiplex PCR, while TCRdb's copy carries only in-frame clones and drops some. The sample carries about 190,000 clones, roughly four fifths recorded once. Sequencing used PBMCs. The receptors shown here come from a woman aged 25-40 years in good health and CMV-seropositive.

This chain uses TRBV9 with TRBJ2-4; possibly TRBD2 for D (6 bases). Germline V gene lookup returns CDR1 SGDLS and CDR2 YYNGEE. The V end was cut by 0 bases, the J end by 6 bases, with 7 bases between. This CDR3 contains 13 residues. CDR3: CASSVGGVNIQYF. CDR3 bases: TGTGCCAGCAGCGTAGGGGGGGTAAACATTCAGTACTTC.

The chain combines TRBV11-2 with TRBJ2-4, with 9 bases identical to TRBD2. Germline CDR1 SGHAT, CDR2 FQNNGV. The V and J ends lost 5 bases and 8 bases, in that order; junction bases with no gene match: 7. This CDR3 region has 14 residues. CDR3 in amino acids: CASSPGAGGYIQYF. For the CDR3, the DNA is TGTGCCAGCAGCCCAGGGGCGGGGGGGTACATTCAGTACTTC.

This sequence joins TRBV28 and TRBJ2-7; TRBD1 is a possible D gene (5 bases). The CDR3 extends over 13 amino acids. Trimming removed 5 bases from V and 3 bases from J, with 11 bases in between. Germline V gives CDR1 MDHEN, CDR2 SYDVKM. The CDR3 region has the DNA TGTGCCAGCAGTGAGGTAACAGGCTACGAGCAGTACTTC. It codes for CASSEVTGYEQYF.

There are a few counts of this clone. The chain carries TRBV4-1 and TRBJ2-3, with TRBD2 matching 9 bases. This CDR3 contains 17 residues. V was clipped by 0 bases and J by 1 base; unmatched bases: 5. CDR1 is MGHRA, CDR2 YSYEKL, per germline. The CDR3 spells CASSQDSSGMGTDTQYF. DNA for the CDR3: TGCGCCAGCAGCCAAGATTCTAGCGGGATGGGCACAGATACGCAGTATTTT.

J is TRBJ2-7 and V is TRBV27, with 8 bases matching TRBD2. The CDR3 is made up of 15 amino acids. Germline CDR1 is MNHEY and CDR2 is SMNVEV (reference sequence). V shed 2 bases and J 1 base; nucleotides not matched to a gene: 4. DNA for the CDR3: TGTGCCAGCAGTTTAAGCGGGAGCGAATCCTACGAGCAGTACTTC. Protein: CASSLSGSESYEQYF.

CDR3 coding DNA: TGTGCCAGCAGTTTCCGGGGGTCGAGCACTGAAGCTTTCTTT. Its translation: CASSFRGSSTEAFF. The chain has TRBV28 and TRBJ1-1; TRBD1 might be the D (5 bases). There are 14 residues in the CDR3. The V end lost 3 bases, the J end lost 4 bases, and 12 bases lay between the germline ends. Germline assignment: CDR1 MDHEN and CDR2 SYDVKM.

The gene calls are TRBV14 and TRBJ1-1; tentative D call: TRBD1 (5 bases). V lost 1 base, J lost 5 bases, and 8 bases lay in between. Germline lookup yields CDR1 SGHDN and CDR2 FVKESK. This CDR3 spans 13 amino acids. CDR3 bases: TGTGCCAGCAGCCAAGGGACAAGGACTGAAGCTTTCTTT. Translating it yields CASSQGTRTEAFF.

This clone was observed once. This chain joins TRBV27 and TRBJ2-2; a possible D gene is TRBD1 (5 bases). The CDR3 length is 14 residues. Trimming shortened V by 2 bases and J by 7 bases, and 11 bases separated the two germline ends. CDR1 is MNHEY, CDR2 SMNVEV, per germline (reference sequence). Here the CDR3 reads CASSLRAGHGELFF. The DNA for the CDR3 is TGTGCCAGCAGTTTACGGGCAGGGCACGGGGAGCTGTTTTTT.

The chain has TRBV5-1 and TRBJ2-1; D gene ambiguous. The germline V gene has CDR1 SGHRS and CDR2 YFSETQ. The CDR3 extends over 13 amino acids. V lost 0 bases and J 5 bases, leaving 6 bases between the germline ends. The CDR3 protein is CASSLGRNNEQFF. CDR3 in DNA: TGCGCCAGCAGCTTGGGGCGGAACAATGAGCAGTTCTTC. Full variable domain (outside the CDR3, taken from reference TRBV5-1 and TRBJ2-1): KAGVTQTPRYLIKTRGQQVTLSCSPISGHRSVSWYQQTPGQGLQFLFEYFSETQRNKGNFPGRFSGRQFSNSRSEMNVSTLELGDSALYLCASSLGRNNEQFFGPGTRLTVL.

V gene TRBV13 combines with J gene TRBJ2-1; 10 bases are shared with TRBD2. Trimming took 4 bases from V and 7 from J; bases not matched to a gene: 10. Germline V gene sequence: CDR1 PRHDT, CDR2 FYEKMQ (reference sequence). There are 16 residues in the CDR3. The CDR3 here is CASSSRLAGVGNEQFF. CDR3 DNA: TGTGCCAGCAGCTCACGCCTAGCGGGAGTGGGGAATGAGCAGTTCTTC.

The chain combines TRBV6-5 with TRBJ1-1; D perhaps matches TRBD1 (6 bases). CDR1 and CDR2 from the germline V gene are MNHEY and SVGAGI. V was trimmed by 7 bases and J by 6 bases, leaving 15 bases between them. This CDR3 is built from 13 residues. The CDR3 here is CASIAGARAEAFF. The CDR3 coding sequence is TGTGCCAGCATTGCAGGGGCTCGGGCTGAAGCTTTCTTT.

This chain links TRBV2 with TRBJ1-1, with a weak D call TRBD1 (5 bases). Per germline, CDR1 SNHLY and CDR2 FYNNEI. This CDR3 is built from 15 residues. The V gene lost 0 bases and the J gene lost 6 bases, with 14 bases spanning the gap. The chain's CDR3 is CASSEASRVRPEAFF. The CDR3 DNA reads as TGTGCCAGCAGTGAAGCCAGCAGGGTCCGTCCTGAAGCTTTCTTT.